Listed below are T cell receptor beta chains from one sample, sequenced in a study of TIL therapy for anti-PD-1-resistant metastatic lung cancer. The protocol was immunoSEQ multiplex PCR, while the TCRdb copy is restricted to in-frame clones and leaves out a portion. The sample has about 7,200 clones; roughly 69% are singletons. The input for sequencing was tumor tissue, taken at baseline. These receptors all stem from a person between 30 and 80 years old with non-small cell lung cancer. The CDR3 runs from the conserved cysteine through the conserved F or W. The order of the fields is D gene, V gene, clone size, J gene, CDR3 DNA, CDR3 protein. D genes are given only for firm matches. Where a row states a size, it is once, few, many or the class of an expanded clone; other rows omit it.

TRBD2	TRBV18	few	TRBJ2-3	TGTGCCAGCTCACCACAGGGGGCCCGGCGGGAGGGAACGCAGTATTTT	CASSPQGARREGTQYF
TRBD1	TRBV4-3	-	TRBJ2-1	TGCGCCAGCAGCCAAGATTTAGTGACAGGGGTTCACAATGAGCAGTTCTTC	CASSQDLVTGVHNEQFF
TRBD1	TRBV7-8	-	TRBJ2-2	TGTGCCAGCAGCTTAGCTCCCGGATGGCAGGGGGCGAGAACCGGGGAGCTGTTTTTT	CASSLAPGWQGARTGELFF
-	TRBV4-2	few	TRBJ2-1	TGTGCCAGCAGCCAAGGCGAGAGCTCCTACAATGAGCAGTTCTTC	CASSQGESSYNEQFF
-	TRBV6-1	few	TRBJ1-1	TGTGCCAGCAGTTCTGAAATGTACACTGAAGCTTTCTTT	CASSSEMYTEAFF
-	TRBV5-8	-	TRBJ2-2	TGTGCCAGCAGCTTGGCGGTACGGGGCACCGGGGAGCTGTTTTTT	CASSLAVRGTGELFF
-	TRBV7-8	-	TRBJ1-1	TGTGCCAGCAGCTTAGAGGGATGGGGGAACACTGAAGCTTTCTTT	CASSLEGWGNTEAFF
TRBD1	TRBV5-1	once	TRBJ2-3	TGCGCCAGCAGCCGGGACAGGGGCACAGATACGCAGTATTTT	CASSRDRGTDTQYF
-	TRBV6-6	-	TRBJ2-1	TGTGCCAGCAGTTACAAGGGGCTCAATGAGCAGTTCTTC	CASSYKGLNEQFF
TRBD2	TRBV5-4	-	TRBJ2-1	TGTGCCAGCAGCTCCGGGACTAGCAGTTCCAATGAGCAGTTCTTC	CASSSGTSSSNEQFF
-	TRBV19	-	TRBJ2-1	TGTGCCAGTAGCAGGGGGGACTACCCGGGGATTGAGCAGTTCTTC	CASSRGDYPGIEQFF
-	TRBV19	-	TRBJ2-6	TGTGCCAGTAGTGGGACCCTTGGGGTCCTGACTTTC	CASSGTLGVLTF
TRBD1	TRBV7-9	medium-sized	TRBJ1-5	TGTGCCAGCAGCGTCGGGACAGGGGCAGGCAATCAGCCCCAGCATTTT	CASSVGTGAGNQPQHF
-	TRBV6-6	-	TRBJ2-3	TGTGCCAGCAGTTACGATACTCCACCGCAGTATTTT	CASSYDTPPQYF
TRBD2	TRBV5-6	-	TRBJ2-5	TGTGCCAGCAGCCCAGCGGGACTAGTGAGGGGGACCCAGTACTTC	CASSPAGLVRGTQYF
-	TRBV10-3	-	TRBJ1-2	TGTGCCATCAGTGAGTATTCGGGGATCCATGGCTACACCTTC	CAISEYSGIHGYTF
-	TRBV29-1	few	TRBJ2-7	TGCAGCGTCCAGGACCGGACTCAGTACTTC	CSVQDRTQYF
TRBD1	TRBV6-6	-	TRBJ1-2	TGTGCCAGCAGCTGGGACAGGGATAACTATGGCTACACCTTC	CASSWDRDNYGYTF
TRBD1	TRBV7-8	-	TRBJ1-5	TGTGCCAGCAGCTTCAGGGGGGATAGCAATCAGCCCCAGCATTTT	CASSFRGDSNQPQHF
-	TRBV7-6	-	TRBJ2-7	TGTGCCAGCAGCCCTATCCGGGACGGATCCTACGAGCAGTACTTC	CASSPIRDGSYEQYF
TRBD1	TRBV7-9	-	TRBJ1-1	TGTGCCAGCAGCGACAACAGTAGGGGGCCTGAAGCTTTCTTT	CASSDNSRGPEAFF
-	TRBV29-1	-	TRBJ2-3	TGCAGCGGAACTCCGACCGCTCATCCAGATACGCAGTATTTT	CSGTPTAHPDTQYF
-	TRBV5-1	-	TRBJ1-3	TGCGCCAGCAGCTCCGGGACTGAAAACACCATATATTTT	CASSSGTENTIYF
-	TRBV11-2	-	TRBJ1-2	TGTGCCAGCAGCTCAGGGTCTAACTATGGCTACACCTTC	CASSSGSNYGYTF
-	TRBV5-6	-	TRBJ2-2	TGTGCCAGCAGCTTGGCGAATGATCGCACCGGGGAGCTGTTTTTT	CASSLANDRTGELFF
TRBD2	TRBV9	-	TRBJ2-1	TGTGCCAGCAGCTCCCGTAGCGGGAGGTCCCCTTACAATGAGCAGTTCTTC	CASSSRSGRSPYNEQFF
TRBD1	TRBV5-1	-	TRBJ2-5	TGCGCCAGCAGCCGAAGTTCCCGGGACAGGGAAACCCAGTACTTC	CASSRSSRDRETQYF
TRBD1	TRBV6-4	-	TRBJ1-3	TGTGCCAGCAGCGAGGGACAGGGGTCTGGAAACACCATATATTTT	CASSEGQGSGNTIYF
-	TRBV5-1	once	TRBJ2-1	TGCGCCAGCAGCGGCACTCTCCCTACGGATGAGCAGTTCTTC	CASSGTLPTDEQFF
-	TRBV4-2	-	TRBJ2-7	TGTGCCAGCAGCCAAGATAACGGGGCCCCTGGCGAGCAGTACTTC	CASSQDNGAPGEQYF
TRBD2	TRBV5-1	few	TRBJ2-1	TGCGCCAGCACCGCTAGCGGGGGTTACAATGAGCAGTTCTTC	CASTASGGYNEQFF
-	TRBV15	-	TRBJ2-5	TGTGCCACCAGCAGAGTCGATAGGGGGGAGACCCAGTACTTC	CATSRVDRGETQYF
TRBD2	TRBV4-3	-	TRBJ2-1	TGCGCCAGCAGCCAAGGGCTAGCGGGAACCCTCTACAATGAGCAGTTCTTC	CASSQGLAGTLYNEQFF
-	TRBV7-2	medium-sized	TRBJ1-2	TGTGCCAGCAGCTCACCCGACGGTCGTATGGGCTACACCTTC	CASSSPDGRMGYTF
-	TRBV7-2	-	TRBJ2-1	TGTGCCAGCAGCGCGGACGGACTTAGCTCCTACAATGAGCAGTTCTTC	CASSADGLSSYNEQFF
-	TRBV11-2	few	TRBJ1-1	TGTGCCAGCAGCTTAGAGGTGACTCCGAACACTGAAGCTTTCTTT	CASSLEVTPNTEAFF
-	TRBV5-1	-	TRBJ2-5	TGCGCCAGCGCAACGTGGCAGACACAAGAGACCCAGTACTTC	CASATWQTQETQYF
-	TRBV28	few	TRBJ1-2	TGTGCCGCTACTGAAGGGAACTATGGCTACACCTTC	CAATEGNYGYTF
TRBD1	TRBV10-3	-	TRBJ1-1	TGTGCCATCAGTGGTCAAACAGGGGGGAAAGACCGTGAAGCTTTCTTT	CAISGQTGGKDREAFF
-	TRBV5-4	-	TRBJ1-5	TGTGCCAGCAGCTTTGCAGGGATCGATCAGCCCCAGCATTTT	CASSFAGIDQPQHF
-	TRBV5-6	-	TRBJ2-2	TGTGCCAGCAGCTTTCGCAGGTTGGGCGGGGAGCTGTTTTTT	CASSFRRLGGELFF